This TCR beta chain was profiled in a study of cytomegalovirus exposure and HLA in healthy donors. In germline, CDR1 is SQVTM, CDR2 ANQGSEA. The CDR3 length is 17 residues. The V end was cut by 7 bases, the J end by 0 bases, with 25 bases between. PCR amplification relied on 60 Vbeta primers (plus 13 Jbeta primers). Authors' analysis steps: About 9.9 million of the approximately 80 million unique TCR beta chains counted in a later analysis were shared. Using immunoSEQ multiplex PCR, the repertoire was profiled, and TCRdb retains in-frame clones only, with some absent. V, J and clone size are those of that table, while D and trimming were read from the DNA. Of 60,000 to 70,000 clones listed, around 82% were seen once; the top ten hold roughly 8%.

The chain combines TRBV29-1 with TRBJ2-7, with D hard to call. The sequence came from a man younger than 35 in good health and CMV-seropositive. The sample consisted of PBMCs. CDR3 loop: CSATTVLSSTNSYEQYF. DNA of the CDR3: TGCAGCGCGACAACTGTGCTTTCCTCAACCAACTCCTACGAGCAGTACTTC.